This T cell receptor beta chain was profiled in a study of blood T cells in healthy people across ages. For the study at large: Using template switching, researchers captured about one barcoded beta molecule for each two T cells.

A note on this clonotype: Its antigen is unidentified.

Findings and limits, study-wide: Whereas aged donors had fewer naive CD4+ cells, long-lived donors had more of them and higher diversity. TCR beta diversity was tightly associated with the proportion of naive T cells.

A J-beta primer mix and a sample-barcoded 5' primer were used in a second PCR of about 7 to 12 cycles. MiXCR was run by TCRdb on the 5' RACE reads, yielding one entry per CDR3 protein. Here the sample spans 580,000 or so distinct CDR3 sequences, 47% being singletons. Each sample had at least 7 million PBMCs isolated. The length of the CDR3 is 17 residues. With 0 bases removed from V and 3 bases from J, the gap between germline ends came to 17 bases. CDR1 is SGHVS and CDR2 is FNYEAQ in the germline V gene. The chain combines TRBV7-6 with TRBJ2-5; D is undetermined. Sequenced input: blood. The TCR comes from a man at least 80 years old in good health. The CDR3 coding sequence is TGTGCCAGCAGCTTAGCCCCCACGGGCGGCATTAAAGAGACCCAGTACTTC. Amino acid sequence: CASSLAPTGGIKETQYF.